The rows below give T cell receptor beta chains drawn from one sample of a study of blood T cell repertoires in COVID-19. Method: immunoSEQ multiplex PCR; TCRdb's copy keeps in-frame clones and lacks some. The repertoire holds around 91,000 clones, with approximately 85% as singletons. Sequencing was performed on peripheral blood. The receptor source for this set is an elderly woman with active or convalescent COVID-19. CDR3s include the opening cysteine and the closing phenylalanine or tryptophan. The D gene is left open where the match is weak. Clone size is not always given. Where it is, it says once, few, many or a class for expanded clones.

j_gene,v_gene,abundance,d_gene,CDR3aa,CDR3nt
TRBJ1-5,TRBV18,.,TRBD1,CASSPPGGGNQPQHF,TGTGCCAGCTCACCACCAGGGGGCGGGAATCAGCCCCAGCATTTT
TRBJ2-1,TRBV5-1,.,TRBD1,CASSLGTQGAIGDEQFF,TGTGCCAGCAGCTTGGGCACTCAGGGGGCGATCGGCGATGAGCAGTTCTTC
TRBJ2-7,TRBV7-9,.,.,CASSGIGLASSYEQYF,TGTGCCAGCAGCGGCATCGGGCTAGCTTCCTCCTACGAGCAGTACTTC
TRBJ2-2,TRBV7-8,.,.,CASSLFGGTYTGELFF,TGTGCCAGCAGCTTATTTGGGGGGACCTACACCGGGGAGCTGTTTTTT
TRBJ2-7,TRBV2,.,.,CASKGNSYEQYF,TGTGCCAGCAAGGGGAACTCCTACGAGCAGTACTTC
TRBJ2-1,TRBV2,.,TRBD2,CASSEERERIQFF,TGTGCCAGCAGTGAAGAGCGGGAGAGGATTCAGTTCTTC
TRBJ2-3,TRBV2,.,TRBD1,CASDRAGTDTQYF,TGTGCCAGCGACAGGGCAGGCACAGATACGCAGTATTTT
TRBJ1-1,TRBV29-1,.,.,CSAIESIEAFF,TGCAGCGCCATCGAGAGTATTGAAGCTTTCTTT
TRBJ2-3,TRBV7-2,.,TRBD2,CASSTLAGVDTQYF,TGTGCCAGCAGCACACTAGCGGGAGTAGATACGCAGTATTTT
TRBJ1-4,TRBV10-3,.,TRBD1,CAISEWTGSESEKLFF,TGTGCCATCAGTGAGTGGACAGGGTCAGAAAGTGAAAAACTGTTTTTT
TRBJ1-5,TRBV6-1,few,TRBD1,CASSDPGWPGTGVQPQHF,TGTGCCAGCAGTGACCCCGGGTGGCCCGGGACAGGGGTTCAGCCCCAGCATTTT
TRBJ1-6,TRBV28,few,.,CASSFTRGTSSLHSPLHF,TGTGCCAGCAGTTTCACACGTGGTACGTCATCCCTCCATTCACCCCTCCACTTT
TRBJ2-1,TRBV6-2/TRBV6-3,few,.,CASSYSAPRGIYNEQFF,TGTGCCAGCAGTTACTCGGCCCCCCGCGGTATTTACAATGAGCAGTTCTTC
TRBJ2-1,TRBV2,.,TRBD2,CASKAGGRNEQFF,TGTGCCAGCAAAGCGGGAGGGCGTAATGAGCAGTTCTTC
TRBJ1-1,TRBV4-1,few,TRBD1,CASSINQGADTEAFF,TGCGCCAGCAGCATAAATCAGGGGGCGGACACTGAAGCTTTCTTT
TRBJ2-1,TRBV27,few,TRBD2,CASSLSFAGGNNEQFF,TGTGCCAGCAGTTTATCTTTCGCGGGAGGGAACAATGAGCAGTTCTTC
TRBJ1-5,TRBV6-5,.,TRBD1,CASKTTGGGQPQHF,TGTGCCAGCAAAACAACAGGGGGCGGTCAGCCCCAGCATTTT
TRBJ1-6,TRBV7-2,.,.,CASSRKQGIDSPLHF,TGTGCCAGCAGCCGCAAACAGGGCATAGACTCACCCCTCCACTTT
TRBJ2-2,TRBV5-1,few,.,CASSYLNLGANTGELFF,TGCGCCAGCAGTTACTTAAATTTGGGGGCCAACACCGGGGAGCTGTTTTTT
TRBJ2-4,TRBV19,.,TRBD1,CASSVRDRGRAAKNIQYF,TGTGCCAGTAGTGTCCGGGACAGGGGGCGAGCGGCCAAAAACATTCAGTACTTC
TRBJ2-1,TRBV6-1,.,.,CASSEQQLGEQFF,TGTGCCAGCAGTGAACAACAGCTCGGTGAGCAGTTCTTC
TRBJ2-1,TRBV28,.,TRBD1,CASLNKLGQGYNEQFF,TGTGCCAGCCTGAATAAATTGGGACAGGGGTACAATGAGCAGTTCTTC
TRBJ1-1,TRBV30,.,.,CAWIESTGAFF,TGTGCCTGGATTGAAAGTACGGGGGCTTTCTTT
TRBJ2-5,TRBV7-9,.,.,CASSGSGRETQYF,TGTGCCAGCAGCGGCAGCGGGCGGGAGACCCAGTACTTC
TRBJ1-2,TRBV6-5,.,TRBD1,CASSSNTGGPYYGYTF,TGTGCCAGCAGTTCGAATACAGGGGGCCCCTACTATGGCTACACCTTC
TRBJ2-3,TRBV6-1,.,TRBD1,CASSEETGGATDTQYF,TGTGCCAGCAGTGAAGAGACAGGGGGCGCGACAGATACGCAGTATTTT
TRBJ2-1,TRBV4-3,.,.,CASSQDFGAYNEQFF,TGCGCCAGCAGCCAGGACTTCGGTGCCTACAATGAGCAGTTCTTC
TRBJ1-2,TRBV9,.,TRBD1,CASSLGQGYGYTF,TGTGCCAGCAGCTTAGGACAGGGTTATGGCTACACCTTC
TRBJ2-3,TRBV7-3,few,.,CASSLTGTSDTQYF,TGTGCCAGCAGCTTAACCGGGACTTCGGATACGCAGTATTTT
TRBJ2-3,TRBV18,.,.,CASSPTGYTDTQYF,TGTGCCAGCTCACCCACAGGGTATACAGATACGCAGTATTTT
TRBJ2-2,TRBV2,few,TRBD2,CASRARLAGGPGELFF,TGTGCCAGCAGGGCCAGATTGGCGGGAGGGCCCGGGGAGCTGTTTTTT
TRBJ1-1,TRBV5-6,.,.,CASSLKSGTEAFF,TGTGCCAGCAGCTTGAAATCGGGGACTGAAGCTTTCTTT
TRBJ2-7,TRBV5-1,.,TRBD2,CASSSGLAGGPGSYEQYF,TGCGCCAGCAGCTCTGGACTAGCGGGAGGGCCAGGTTCCTACGAGCAGTACTTC
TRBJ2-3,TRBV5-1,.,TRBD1,CASSLVGQGWADTQYF,TGCGCCAGCAGCTTGGTCGGACAGGGATGGGCAGATACGCAGTATTTT
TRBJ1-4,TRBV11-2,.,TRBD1,CASSSSTGRLFF,TGTGCCAGCAGCTCTTCGACAGGGAGACTGTTTTTT
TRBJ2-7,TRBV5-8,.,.,CASSSWGDPYEQYF,TGTGCCAGCAGCTCATGGGGGGACCCCTACGAGCAGTACTTC
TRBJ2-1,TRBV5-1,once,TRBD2,CASRESGALNEQFF,TGTGCCAGCAGGGAAAGCGGGGCTTTAAATGAGCAGTTCTTC
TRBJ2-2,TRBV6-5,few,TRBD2,CASSRAGVQRELFF,TGTGCCAGCTCTCGCGCGGGAGTGCAACGGGAGCTGTTTTTT
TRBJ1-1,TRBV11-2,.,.,CASSFTGGTEAFF,TGTGCCAGCAGCTTCACGGGGGGGACTGAAGCTTTCTTT
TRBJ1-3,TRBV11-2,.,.,CASSLYSSGNTIYF,TGTGCCAGCAGCTTGTACAGCTCTGGAAACACCATATATTTT
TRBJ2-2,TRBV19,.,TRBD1,CATGTGQGAAGELFF,TGTGCCACCGGAACCGGACAGGGGGCCGCCGGGGAGCTGTTTTTT
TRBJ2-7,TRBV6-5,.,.,CASSSSGLGYEQYF,TGTGCCAGCAGTTCATCGGGACTCGGGTACGAGCAGTACTTC
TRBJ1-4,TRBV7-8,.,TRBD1,CASSLTGNEKLFF,TGTGCCAGCAGCCTGACAGGGAATGAAAAACTGTTTTTT
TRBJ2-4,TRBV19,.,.,CASSIRQGTLNIQYF,TGTGCCAGTAGTATTCGGCAGGGAACACTAAACATTCAGTACTTC
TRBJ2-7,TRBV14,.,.,CASSQARVRHEQYF,TGTGCCAGCAGCCAAGCCAGGGTGCGGCACGAGCAGTACTTC
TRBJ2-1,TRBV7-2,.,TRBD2,CASSPGGGSGRAEQFF,TGTGCCAGCAGCCCCGGCGGGGGTAGCGGGAGGGCTGAGCAGTTCTTC
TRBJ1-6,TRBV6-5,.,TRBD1,CASSSGTGFNSPLHF,TGTGCCAGCAGTTCCGGGACAGGGTTTAATTCACCCCTCCACTTT
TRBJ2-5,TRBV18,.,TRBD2,CASSGLAGQETQYF,TGTGCCAGCTCGGGGCTAGCGGGTCAAGAGACCCAGTACTTC
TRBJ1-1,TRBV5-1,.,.,CASSLEGRPQGPDMNTEAFF,TGCGCCAGCAGCTTGGAGGGCCGCCCACAGGGCCCCGACATGAACACTGAAGCTTTCTTT